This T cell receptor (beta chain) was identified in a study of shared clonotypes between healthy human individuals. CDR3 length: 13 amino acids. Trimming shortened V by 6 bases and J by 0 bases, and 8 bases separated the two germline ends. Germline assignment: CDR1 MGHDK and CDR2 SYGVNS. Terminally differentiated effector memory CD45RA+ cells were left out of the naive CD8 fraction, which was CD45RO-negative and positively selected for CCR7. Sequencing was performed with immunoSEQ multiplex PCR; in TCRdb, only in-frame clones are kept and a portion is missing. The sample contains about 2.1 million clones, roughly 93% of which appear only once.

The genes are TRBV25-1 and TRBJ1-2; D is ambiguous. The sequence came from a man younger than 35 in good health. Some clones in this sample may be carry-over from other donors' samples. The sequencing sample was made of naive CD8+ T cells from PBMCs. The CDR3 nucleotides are TGTGCCAGCAGCGCCGGGACTAACTATGGCTACACCTTC. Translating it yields CASSAGTNYGYTF.